This TCR beta chain was sequenced for a study of T cells in tuberculosis. Study-level results: Active tuberculosis alpha repertoires lay closer to GMM-specific TCRs than controls'.

Germline V lookup: CDR1 ENHRY, CDR2 SYGVKD. Between the trimmed V and J ends, which lost 4 bases and 5 bases, there was a span of 14 bases. The CDR3 loop spans 14 amino acids. Time point: new active TB diagnosis, blood taken before or within 7 days of starting treatment. With regard to this clone: The target antigen is unknown.

The data were produced by immunoSEQ multiplex PCR, yet TCRdb's version contains in-frame clones alone and is incomplete. The sample has about 33,000 clones; around 90% are singletons. The TCR comes from an adult with tuberculosis. Some clones in this sample may be carry-over from other donors' samples. The V gene is TRBV10-3, the J gene TRBJ1-2, with D possibly TRBD1 on 6 matching bases. Specimen: PBMCs, collected at tuberculosis diagnosis. The CDR3 spells CAISGSQGWYGYTF. The CDR3, as DNA: TGTGCCATCAGTGGGTCTCAGGGGTGGTATGGCTACACCTTC.